The T cell receptor (beta chain) under discussion was sequenced for a study of naive and memory T cell subsets. CDR3 size: 15 residues. Trimming removed 0 bases from V and 1 base from J, with 9 bases in between. Germline V gives CDR1 MNHEY, CDR2 SVGAGI. Four PCR rounds used nested alpha and beta constant region primers plus the SP2 primer. TCRdb reprocessed the 5' RACE reads with MiXCR, giving one entry per CDR3 protein. The sample carries roughly 60,000 distinct CDR3 sequences, 7% to 8.5% recorded once. An oligonucleotide containing a UMI was ligated to the 3' end of TCR cDNA. Adult healthy volunteers gave 2.5 ml peripheral blood for whole-blood RNA. Unsorted total RNA, roughly 1 to 1000 ng, was DNase treated before reverse transcription. General observations from the study: This RNA-based method may be sensitive to activation-related transcript changes.

For this clonotype: Antigen: not known.

This chain joins TRBV6-5 and TRBJ1-1, with a tentative D call TRBD1 (5 bases). This TCR was sampled from a male donor in good health. CDR3 DNA sequence: TGTGCCAGCAGTTACTCGGCAGGGTCGAACACTGAAGCTTTCTTT. This translates into CASSYSAGSNTEAFF.